The clone carrying this T cell receptor beta chain was counted a single time. This sample is drawn from a study of blood T cell repertoires in COVID-19. As for the study in general: Sites in the United States, Italy and Spain provided acute and convalescent COVID-19 samples. PBMCs, B-cell-depleted T cells, or T cells were the source of the cDNA or gDNA that made up the material.

The CDR3 runs to 15 residues. The V and J ends lost 4 bases and 4 bases respectively, with 17 bases between them. Germline V gives CDR1 SGHRS, CDR2 YFSETQ. Per the original methods: Estimated nucleated cell counts came from reference gene primer amplification. The method was immunoSEQ multiplex PCR; TCRdb's version includes in-frame clones alone and lacks a portion of them. V and J calls and clone size are those listed in that table; D and trimming were worked out from the DNA. Of 300,000 or so clones detected, just under 90% appear once; the ten largest clones hold 3.7%. This sequence joins TRBV5-1 and TRBJ1-2; D remains ambiguous. The specimen sequenced was peripheral blood. This sequence originates from a woman aged 40 to 55 with acute or convalescent COVID-19. CDR3 residues: CASSPGGITGYGYTF. The CDR3 bases are TGCGCCAGCAGCCCGGGAGGCATCACTGGCTATGGCTACACCTTC.